The 10 T cell receptor beta chains below were found in one sample sequenced in a study of Ad26.COV2.S vaccination and SARS-CoV-2 variants. This sample's treatment: roughly 20 received Ad26.COV2.S at low or high dose, single or two shots; roughly five received placebo; per-sample allocation not given. Sampling took place 63 days after the first vaccine or placebo injection. Profiling relied on immunoSEQ multiplex PCR, and the TCRdb table lists in-frame clones only, not all of them. The sample holds around 270,000 clones; 70% to 90% are singletons and the top ten take roughly 3%. The sample was peripheral blood, taken in a trial of Ad26.COV2.S vaccine versus placebo. The receptors originated from a person between 18 and 65 years old who received the Ad26.COV2.S COVID-19 vaccine or a placebo.

The chain employs TRBV9 and TRBJ1-3; the match to TRBD1 covers 7 bases. Germline V gene sequence: CDR1 SGDLS, CDR2 YYNGEE. Trimming took 3 bases from V and 0 from J; bases not matched to a gene: 3. The CDR3 is made up of 15 amino acids. CDR3 DNA: TGTGCCAGCAGCGAAGGGGACAGCTCTGGAAACACCATATATTTT. It encodes CASSEGDSSGNTIYF.

The CDR3 nucleotides read TGTGCCAGCTCACCTACTAAAGACAATGAGCAGTTCTTC. Translation gives CASSPTKDNEQFF. The chain joins TRBV18 to TRBJ2-1; D is unclear. The V gene lost 3 bases and the J gene lost 5 bases, with 8 bases spanning the gap. Germline CDR1 is KGHSH and CDR2 is LQKENI. The CDR3 length is 13 residues. Full variable domain (outside the CDR3, taken from reference TRBV18 and TRBJ2-1): NAGVMQNPRHLVRRRGQEARLRCSPMKGHSHVYWYRQLPEEGLKFMVYLQKENIIDESGMPKERFSAEFPKEGPSILRIQQVVRGDSAAYFCASSPTKDNEQFFGPGTRLTVL.

The rearrangement joins TRBV7-2 to TRBJ1-2; D gene unclear. CDR1 is SGHTA and CDR2 is FQGNSA in the germline V gene. The CDR3 length is 13 residues. The V gene lost 1 base and the J gene lost 4 bases, with 7 bases spanning the gap. The CDR3 sequence: CASSLGQTYGYTF. CDR3 DNA sequence: TGTGCCAGCAGCTTAGGTCAGACCTATGGCTACACCTTC.

This chain links TRBV9 with TRBJ1-5, with D possibly being TRBD1 (6 bases). The CDR3 is 16 amino acids. Trimming removed 1 base at V and 1 base at J, with 12 bases between. In germline, CDR1 is SGDLS, CDR2 YYNGEE. In nucleotides, the CDR3 is TGTGCCAGCAGCGTACAGGGGACAAACAGCAATCAGCCCCAGCATTTT. Amino acid sequence: CASSVQGTNSNQPQHF.

This chain uses TRBV3-1 (or the pseudogene TRBV3-2) with TRBJ2-2; TRBD2 matches at 15 bases. CDR1 is LGHDT, CDR2 YNNKEL, per germline (reference sequence). V shed 3 bases and J 6 bases; nucleotides not matched to a gene: 8. The CDR3 has 18 residues. The CDR3 sequence: CASSQRTSGGAIPGELFF. CDR3 nucleotide sequence: TGTGCCAGCAGCCAGAGGACTAGCGGGGGGGCCATCCCCGGGGAGCTGTTTTTT.

This chain joins TRBV11-2 and TRBJ2-1; possibly TRBD1 or TRBD2 for D (5 bases each). Trimming took off 3 bases at V and 8 bases at J, with 11 bases between the two ends. Per the germline V gene, CDR1 is SGHAT and CDR2 is FQNNGV. CDR3 length: 13 amino acids. The CDR3 nucleotides read TGTGCCAGCAGCTTTGGGGGTCTCTATGAGCAGTTCTTC. Translating gives CASSFGGLYEQFF.

The chain joins TRBV4-1 to TRBJ1-4; D not certain. Germline-derived CDR1 and CDR2 are MGHRA and YSYEKL. This CDR3 has 15 residues. The germline V and J ends were trimmed by 4 bases and 3 bases, with 12 bases remaining between them. CDR3 sequence (DNA): TGCGCCAGCAGCCGCCTATTTGAGGCTAATGAAAAACTGTTTTTT. It yields the protein CASSRLFEANEKLFF.

The chain joins TRBV14 to TRBJ2-1; D perhaps matches TRBD1 (5 bases). Trimming pared 1 base from V and 1 base from J, leaving 14 bases between. The CDR3 covers 17 residues. CDR1 is SGHDN and CDR2 is FVKESK in the germline V gene. The CDR3 here is CASSQAGFYSSYNEQFF. In nucleotides, the CDR3 is TGTGCCAGCAGCCAAGCAGGGTTTTATAGTTCCTACAATGAGCAGTTCTTC.

The CDR3 reads CASTVSGAGWDTQYF. The CDR3 coding sequence is TGTGCCAGCACCGTCTCCGGGGCGGGATGGGATACGCAGTATTTT. The chain carries TRBV7-2 and TRBJ2-3; D may be TRBD2 (6 bases). The CDR3 totals 15 residues. Trimming took off 7 bases at V and 6 bases at J, with 20 bases between the two ends. The germline V gene has CDR1 SGHTA and CDR2 FQGNSA. The whole variable domain, filled in from reference TRBV7-2 and TRBJ2-3, reads GAGVSQSPSNKVTEKGKDVELRCDPISGHTALYWYRQSLGQGLEFLIYFQGNSAPDKSGLPSDRFSAERTGGSVSTLTIQRTQQEDSAVYLCASTVSGAGWDTQYFGPGTRLTVL.

The chain carries TRBV9 and TRBJ2-1; D gene unclear. Germline lookup yields CDR1 SGDLS and CDR2 YYNGEE. The CDR3 covers 13 residues. V lost 0 bases and J 9 bases, leaving 10 bases between the germline ends. The DNA for the CDR3 is TGTGCCAGCAGCGTAGCTAAGGAAGCTGAGCAGTTCTTC. Encoded protein: CASSVAKEAEQFF. The full variable domain, its missing parts supplied by reference TRBV9 and TRBJ2-1, is DSGVTQTPKHLITATGQRVTLRCSPRSGDLSVYWYQQSLDQGLQFLIQYYNGEERAKGNILERFSAQQFPDLHSELNLSSLELGDSALYFCASSVAKEAEQFFGPGTRLTVL.